These T cell receptor beta chains were read from a single sample in a study of blood T cell repertoires in COVID-19. The method was immunoSEQ multiplex PCR; TCRdb's version includes in-frame clones alone and lacks a portion of them. The table lists around 310,000 clones, just under 90% of them singletons, with around 9% in the top ten. The specimen sequenced was PBMCs or T cells enriched from blood (not recorded which). The receptors were gathered from a woman in her 30s who had recovered from COVID-19. CDR3s include the opening cysteine and the closing phenylalanine or tryptophan. Fields, in order: CDR3 protein, V gene, J gene.

cdr3_aa: CASSEAGTVSYEQYF
v_call: TRBV7-2
j_call: TRBJ2-7

cdr3_aa: CASSRGGSYEQYF
v_call: TRBV9
j_call: TRBJ2-7

cdr3_aa: CASSQGDRGKKTQYF
v_call: TRBV4-1
j_call: TRBJ2-5

cdr3_aa: CASSQVLTSLDEQFF
v_call: TRBV3-1/TRBV3-2
j_call: TRBJ2-1

cdr3_aa: CASSLRGTYEQYF
v_call: TRBV28
j_call: TRBJ2-7

cdr3_aa: CASSLSGGVYEQYF
v_call: TRBV5-6
j_call: TRBJ2-7

cdr3_aa: CASSPSAPGTGVEKLFF
v_call: TRBV18
j_call: TRBJ1-4

cdr3_aa: CASSLATVSYEQYF
v_call: TRBV7-2
j_call: TRBJ2-7

cdr3_aa: CSVDRGNTGELFF
v_call: TRBV29-1
j_call: TRBJ2-2

cdr3_aa: CASSLQTVGNTEAFF
v_call: TRBV28
j_call: TRBJ1-1

cdr3_aa: CACDSGGNQPQHF
v_call: TRBV30
j_call: TRBJ1-5

cdr3_aa: CASSPQGQGTGELFF
v_call: TRBV7-3
j_call: TRBJ2-2

cdr3_aa: CATRGQGNQPQHF
v_call: TRBV24-1
j_call: TRBJ1-5

cdr3_aa: CAWGTNTYEQYF
v_call: TRBV30
j_call: TRBJ2-7

cdr3_aa: CASSVGGTGETQYF
v_call: TRBV9
j_call: TRBJ2-5

cdr3_aa: CSASLSRGPYGYTF
v_call: TRBV20-1
j_call: TRBJ1-2

cdr3_aa: CASSKETPLPDTQYF
v_call: TRBV21-1
j_call: TRBJ2-3

cdr3_aa: CASSEGGLAAGTGRYGYTF
v_call: TRBV6-1
j_call: TRBJ1-2

cdr3_aa: CASSPGENTEAFF
v_call: TRBV6-5
j_call: TRBJ1-1

cdr3_aa: CASSWTGTSMGYTF
v_call: TRBV28
j_call: TRBJ1-2

cdr3_aa: CASSYGGLNSGNTIYF
v_call: TRBV6-2/TRBV6-3
j_call: TRBJ1-3

cdr3_aa: CAAASGGLTDTQYF
v_call: TRBV10-3
j_call: TRBJ2-3

cdr3_aa: CASSPGTGHSSYNSPLHF
v_call: TRBV2
j_call: TRBJ1-6